This entry describes one TCR beta chain. This entry belongs to a study of blood T cell repertoires in COVID-19. Study at large: Sample material is recorded as cDNA or gDNA derived from T cells, B-cell-depleted T cells, or PBMCs.

Generated by immunoSEQ multiplex PCR, the TCRdb table keeps only in-frame clones and is missing some. The data contain approximately 400,000 clones, approximately 91% of them singletons. Study members were between 18 and 89 years old and lived in over 20 US regions. Exposed enrollees had met someone with a PCR-confirmed or clinician-diagnosed COVID-19 case at some point within the 2 weeks before study entry. Sequenced sample: PBMCs or T cells enriched from blood (not recorded which). The TCR sequence derives from a woman between 40 and 50 years old who had been exposed to COVID-19.

The CDR3, as DNA: TGTGCCAGCAGCCCCGCCCCCCGCGGGGACTACAATGAGCAGTTCTTC. Amino acid sequence: CASSPAPRGDYNEQFF. This chain connects TRBV5-4 to TRBJ2-1; D might be TRBD2 (6 bases). The CDR3 totals 16 residues. V was trimmed by 4 bases and J by 3 bases, leaving 17 bases between them. Germline V gives CDR1 SGHNT, CDR2 YYREEE (reference sequence).